The rows below give T cell receptor beta chains drawn from one sample of a study of STAT3 mutations in large granular lymphocyte leukemia. The method was immunoSEQ multiplex PCR; TCRdb's version includes in-frame clones alone and lacks a portion of them. The data show tens of thousands of clones, less than 95% seen once. Material: peripheral blood mononuclear cells. The receptors derive from a man aged 40-50 years with T-cell large granular lymphocyte leukemia. Some clones in this sample may be carry-over from other donors' samples. CDR3s include the opening cysteine and the closing phenylalanine or tryptophan. D genes are given only for firm matches. Size is stated for part of the rows, as once, few or many counts, or as a class when the clone is expanded.

V gene	D gene	J gene	clone size	CDR3 protein
TRBV5-6	NA	TRBJ2-7	NA	CASSLALSSYEQYF
TRBV9	NA	TRBJ2-3	NA	CASSVAQRYTDTQYF
TRBV10-3	TRBD1	TRBJ1-2	NA	CAIKGDRDGGYTF
TRBV7-8	NA	TRBJ2-7	NA	CASSLARKINEQYF
TRBV19	NA	TRBJ1-2	few	CASQLQSYGYTF
TRBV9	NA	TRBJ1-6	once	CASSVSEGRASPLHF
TRBV9	TRBD2	TRBJ2-3	NA	CASSALWSGGESTDTQYF
TRBV4-2	TRBD2	TRBJ2-5	NA	CASSPIIAGYQETQYF
TRBV10-3	NA	TRBJ1-1	NA	CAISERGQNTEAFF
TRBV4-3	TRBD2	TRBJ2-5	NA	CASSQVLAGIQETQYF
TRBV7-2	NA	TRBJ1-4	NA	CASSAGATNEKLFF
TRBV6-1	NA	TRBJ1-2	NA	CASSEGGAVNYGYTF
TRBV6-1	NA	TRBJ1-2	NA	CASTRDTYGYTF
TRBV19	NA	TRBJ1-5	NA	CASSMGNRNQPQHF
TRBV9	TRBD1	TRBJ2-7	NA	CASSVTTGGEQYF